Presented here are 32 T cell receptor beta chains from one specimen sequenced in a study of blood T cells in healthy people across ages. Primed by a sample-barcoded 5' primer and a J-beta primer mix, a second PCR proceeded for about 6 to 12 cycles. TCRdb recomputed calls from the 5' RACE reads with MiXCR, one row per CDR3 protein. The table records around 1,000,000 distinct CDR3 sequences, approximately 25% of them present only once. These data were also reused for a study on T cells of mothers and their children.

Sequencing was performed on blood. The receptors derive from a girl aged 2-10 years in good health.

The chain recombines TRBV29-1 with TRBJ2-1; D gene ambiguous. V dropped 4 bases and J dropped 7 bases, with 8 bases sitting between them. Germline V gene lookup returns CDR1 SQVTM and CDR2 ANQGSEA. CDR3 length: 11 residues. The CDR3 region has the DNA TGCAGCGTTGTTCCCCAGAATGAGCAGTTCTTC. Amino acids: CSVVPQNEQFF.

This clonotype was counted between two and nine times. This chain connects TRBV28 to TRBJ2-6; weak D call: TRBD2 (6 bases). The V gene lost 5 bases and the J gene lost 1 base, with 27 bases spanning the gap. This CDR3 is built from 21 residues. Germline CDR1 is MDHEN and CDR2 is SYDVKM. CDR3 in amino acids: CASSPSVGGVSGESGANVLTF. The CDR3 nucleotides are TGTGCCAGCAGTCCTAGTGTCGGGGGTGTGTCTGGAGAATCTGGGGCCAACGTCCTGACTTTC. Supplemented by reference TRBV28 and TRBJ2-6, the full variable domain reads DVKVTQSSRYLVKRTGEKVFLECVQDMDHENMFWYRQDPGLGLRLIYFSYDVKMKEKGDIPEGYSVSREKKERFSLILESASTNQTSMYLCASSPSVGGVSGESGANVLTFGAGSRLTVL.

This clonotype was counted between two and nine times. The chain couples TRBV28 to TRBJ2-5; D may be TRBD1 or TRBD2 (5 bases each). V was pared by 5 bases and J by 1 base, with 20 bases between. The CDR3 is 17 residues long. Germline values: CDR1 MDHEN, CDR2 SYDVKM. CDR3 in amino acids: CASSPTGLGQFQETQYF. The CDR3 DNA reads as TGTGCCAGCAGTCCCACGGGGCTGGGCCAATTCCAAGAGACCCAGTACTTC.

This clonotype was counted between two and nine times. This chain joins TRBV3-1 and TRBJ2-2; D is perhaps TRBD2 (5 bases). With 1 base removed from V and 3 bases from J, the gap between germline ends came to 9 bases. The CDR3 runs to 15 residues. Looked up from germline, CDR1 is LGHDT and CDR2 is YNNKEL (reference sequence). The CDR3 DNA reads as TGTGCCAGCAGCCAAGTTCTAGCCGACACCGGGGAGCTGTTTTTT. Its protein is CASSQVLADTGELFF.

This clonotype has just a few counts. This chain joins TRBV29-1 and TRBJ2-5; a possible D gene is TRBD1 (6 bases). Per the germline V gene, CDR1 is SQVTM and CDR2 is ANQGSEA. The V end lost 1 base, the J end lost 9 bases, and 18 bases lay between the germline ends. The CDR3 spans 14 residues. CDR3 in amino acids: CSVEGLDSLGAQYF. In DNA, the CDR3 is TGCAGCGTTGAAGGTCTGGACAGCTTGGGGGCCCAGTACTTC.

This clonotype was seen a handful of times. The V call is TRBV4-1, the J call TRBJ2-1; 7 nucleotides line up with TRBD2. CDR3 length: 15 residues. V shed 4 bases and J 1 base; nucleotides not matched to a gene: 4. CDR1 MGHRA and CDR2 YSYEKL come from the germline V gene. The CDR3 DNA reads as TGCGCCAGCAGCCCTAGCGGAAATTCCTACAATGAGCAGTTCTTC. Amino acid sequence: CASSPSGNSYNEQFF.

This chain uses TRBV7-6 with TRBJ1-2; 8 bases map to TRBD1. CDR3 length: 16 amino acids. From germline, CDR1 is SGHVS and CDR2 FNYEAQ. With 5 bases clipped from V and 8 bases from J, the junction kept 16 bases outside the gene matches. Written as DNA, the CDR3 is TGTGCCAGCAGCCTTGGCAGGGGGCCTATAAATAAAGGCTACACCTTC. Its protein is CASSLGRGPINKGYTF.

This chain links TRBV9 with TRBJ2-2, with D tentatively TRBD2 (6 bases). Trimming removed 0 bases from V and 8 bases from J, with 17 bases in between. Germline-derived CDR1 and CDR2 are SGDLS and YYNGEE. The CDR3 is 16 residues long. Here the CDR3 reads CASSVVSGGALGELFF. Written as DNA, the CDR3 is TGTGCCAGCAGCGTAGTTTCTGGCGGGGCGTTGGGGGAGCTGTTTTTT.

The CDR3 DNA reads TGTGCCAGCAGCTATGTGGAGGGGACTGGGGCCAACGTCCTGACTTTC. Translated: CASSYVEGTGANVLTF. The V call is TRBV21-1, the J call TRBJ2-6; the table's D call, TRBD2, has no DNA check behind it. TRBV21-1 is noted as a pseudogene. The CDR3 consists of 16 residues.

This clonotype was counted only a few times. This chain joins TRBV7-8 and TRBJ2-5; 11 bases align to TRBD2. The junction had 7 bases not matched to a gene; V was cut back by 5 bases and J by 2 bases. The CDR3 extends over 16 amino acids. The germline gives CDR1 SGHVS, CDR2 FQNEAQ. DNA of the CDR3: TGTGCCAGCAGCGCGATGGGACTAGCGGTGCAAGAGACCCAGTACTTC. This translates into CASSAMGLAVQETQYF.

The rearrangement links TRBV29-1 to TRBJ2-5, with 8 bases identical to TRBD1. The J segment lost 3 bases and the V segment lost 7 bases, leaving 4 bases of the junction unmatched. The germline V gene encodes CDR1 SQVTM and CDR2 ANQGSEA. This CDR3 contains 12 residues. Here the CDR3 reads CSAEDREETQYF. CDR3 DNA sequence: TGCAGCGCTGAGGACAGGGAAGAGACCCAGTACTTC.

The chain employs TRBV3-1 and TRBJ2-7; TRBD2 might be the D (5 bases). CDR1 LGHDT and CDR2 YNNKEL come from the germline V gene (reference sequence). The CDR3 covers 13 residues. The germline V and J ends were trimmed by 1 base and 6 bases, with 10 bases remaining between them. CDR3 sequence: CASSQVRGFEQYF. In nucleotides, the CDR3 is TGTGCCAGCAGCCAAGTAAGAGGGTTCGAGCAGTACTTC.

This clonotype has just a few counts. The chain is built from TRBV24-1 and TRBJ2-5; 10 bases match TRBD2. The end of the DNA fits TRBJ2-1 better, so the J call may be wrong. Germline CDR1 is KGHDR and CDR2 is SFDVKD. The length of the CDR3 is 16 residues. CDR3 in amino acids: CATSETSGRAVGEQFF. In DNA, the CDR3 is TGTGCCACCAGTGAAACCAGCGGGAGGGCGGTCGGCGAGCAGTTCTTC.

CDR3 sequence: CASSLGLPEYNEQFF. CDR3 in DNA: TGTGCCAGCAGCTTAGGGCTACCCGAGTACAATGAGCAGTTCTTC. The chain carries TRBV7-2 and TRBJ2-1; the D is unclear. Germline CDR1 is SGHTA and CDR2 is FQGNSA. Trimming shortened V by 1 base and J by 4 bases, and 11 bases separated the two germline ends. The length of the CDR3 is 15 residues.

This clonotype was picked up one time. The chain links TRBV20-1 to TRBJ1-6; weak D call: TRBD1 (5 bases). Looked up from germline, CDR1 is DFQATT and CDR2 is SNEGSKA (reference sequence). This CDR3 has 15 residues. V was clipped by 3 bases and J by 10 bases, with 19 bases between them. DNA of the CDR3: TGCAGTGCTAGTCCCCCAGGGTATTCAGGCTCACCCCTCCACTTT. Translating it yields CSASPPGYSGSPLHF.

This clonotype has just a few counts. The chain couples TRBV24-1 to TRBJ2-5; maybe TRBD1 (5 bases). The CDR3 is made up of 16 amino acids. Trimming removed 4 bases from V and 4 bases from J, with 18 bases in between. Germline V CDR1 and CDR2: KGHDR, SFDVKD. The CDR3 DNA follows: TGTGCCACCAGTGACCAAGGCCCGGGCAGGGTAGAGACCCAGTACTTC. It yields the protein CATSDQGPGRVETQYF.

This clonotype showed up just a few times. The CDR3 ends on some other residue instead of the conserved phenylalanine or tryptophan, so this is likely a read error. This CDR3 is CASSPGTSEDEQFL. CDR3 DNA: TGTGCCAGCTCACCCGGGACGTCGGAGGATGAGCAGTTCCTC. This chain uses TRBV18 with TRBJ2-5; either TRBD1 or TRBD2 may fit D (5 bases each). Near its end, the DNA agrees better with TRBJ2-1, so the J call may be wrong. The CDR3 is 14 residues long. Germline loops: CDR1 KGHSH, CDR2 LQKENI.

In its sample, this clonotype was seen a few times. The chain recombines TRBV28 with TRBJ2-1; the D call may be TRBD1 or TRBD2 (5 bases each). This CDR3 region has 15 residues. V lost 6 bases, J lost 4 bases, and 16 bases lay in between. The V gene's germline CDR1 is MDHEN and CDR2 SYDVKM. The CDR3 sequence: CASSAGTLTYNEQFF. The CDR3, as DNA: TGTGCCAGCAGCGCCGGGACGCTCACATACAATGAGCAGTTCTTC.

The genes are TRBV7-8 and TRBJ2-7; D is unresolved. The ends were cut back, 3 bases at V and 0 bases at J, with 6 bases in the middle. CDR3 length: 13 amino acids. Germline lookup yields CDR1 SGHVS and CDR2 FQNEAQ. This CDR3 is CASSLSYSYEQYF. For the CDR3, the DNA is TGTGCCAGCAGCTTGAGCTACTCCTACGAGCAGTACTTC. The variable domain in full, completed from reference TRBV7-8 and TRBJ2-7, reads GAGVSQSPRYKVAKRGQDVALRCDPISGHVSLFWYQQALGQGPEFLTYFQNEAQLDKSGLPSDRFFAERPEGSVSTLKIQRTQQEDSAVYLCASSLSYSYEQYFGPGTRLTVT.

V usage is TRBV7-9 and J usage is TRBJ2-1; 8 bases agree with TRBD2. CDR1 SEHNR and CDR2 FQNEAQ come from the germline V gene (reference sequence). J gave up 8 bases and V 6 bases, and 12 bases lay outside the gene matches. CDR3 length equals 15 residues. This CDR3 reads CASRELAEVADEQFF. Written as DNA, the CDR3 is TGTGCCAGCAGAGAACTAGCGGAGGTAGCGGATGAGCAGTTCTTC.

The chain uses TRBV14 and TRBJ1-2; D is undetermined. The CDR3 is 13 residues long. Germline CDR1 SGHDN, CDR2 FVKESK. V was shortened by 6 bases and J by 4 bases, with 12 bases between the two germline ends. The CDR3 DNA reads TGTGCCAGCAGTTTCCAGGAGGGCTATGGCTACACCTTC. It translates to CASSFQEGYGYTF.

This chain joins TRBV12-3 or TRBV12-4 and TRBJ1-4; D remains unclear. The CDR3 consists of 15 residues. The germline V and J ends were trimmed by 6 bases and 0 bases, with 11 bases remaining between them. CDR3 in amino acids: CASSPPGATNEKLFF. For the CDR3, the DNA is TGTGCCAGCAGCCCGCCGGGAGCAACTAATGAAAAACTGTTTTTT.

This clonotype was detected a few times. V and J are TRBV19 and TRBJ2-7; TRBD2 matches 7 bases. The ends lost 11 bases at V and 6 bases at J; junction bases unmatched: 10. Germline lookup yields CDR1 LNHDA and CDR2 SQIVND (reference sequence). The CDR3 has 12 residues. The CDR3 DNA reads TGTGCCCGAGGGGACTACACAGGCGAGCAGTACTTC. It encodes CARGDYTGEQYF.

This clonotype was detected a few times. The J gene is TRBJ2-7, the V gene TRBV14; D uncertain. The CDR3 consists of 16 residues. V was pared by 3 bases and J by 9 bases, with 24 bases between. Germline CDR1 and CDR2: SGHDN and FVKESK. The CDR3 bases are TGTGCCAGCAGCCACTCTGGGCAAATGCCCTGGTTCGCGCAGTACTTC. Translation: CASSHSGQMPWFAQYF.

The J gene is TRBJ1-1, the V gene TRBV7-9; D unresolved. Germline V gives CDR1 SEHNR, CDR2 FQNEAQ (reference sequence). The CDR3 is 13 amino acids. The V end was cut by 2 bases, the J end by 4 bases, with 8 bases between. For the CDR3, the DNA is TGTGCCAGCAGCTTAATTGAGAGCACTGAAGCTTTCTTT. It encodes CASSLIESTEAFF.

The chain links TRBV29-1 to TRBJ2-5, with D uncertain. Germline lookup yields CDR1 SQVTM and CDR2 ANQGSEA. V lost 0 bases and J lost 2, with 13 bases in between. The CDR3 consists of 15 residues. The CDR3 nucleotides read TGCAGCGTTGAAGAAAACGGGCAGTCTCAAGAGACCCAGTACTTC. As protein: CSVEENGQSQETQYF.

The V and J genes are TRBV5-1 and TRBJ1-2; 10 nucleotides align to TRBD1. Germline values: CDR1 SGHRS, CDR2 YFSETQ. CDR3 length: 17 amino acids. With 0 bases clipped from V and 6 bases from J, the junction kept 11 bases outside the gene matches. Here the CDR3 DNA reads TGCGCCAGCAGCTTGGTTGGGACAGGGGTTCGTCAAGATGGCTACACCTTC. Its protein is CASSLVGTGVRQDGYTF.

The rearrangement uses TRBV7-6 and TRBJ1-5; tentative D call: TRBD1 (6 bases). CDR1 is SGHVS and CDR2 is FNYEAQ in the germline V gene. Trimming removed 1 base at V and 4 bases at J, with 20 bases between. The CDR3 length is 18 residues. DNA for the CDR3: TGTGCCAGCAGCTTAGAGTGGGACACCCACCGAGAAAATCAGCCCCAGCATTTT. It specifies CASSLEWDTHRENQPQHF.

The gene calls are TRBV4-2 and TRBJ2-5; D remains unclear. This CDR3 contains 14 residues. Deletions cut 4 bases from V and 4 bases from J, with 13 bases between. From germline, CDR1 is LGHNA and CDR2 YNFKEQ. This CDR3 reads CASSLELDRETQYF. In DNA form, the CDR3 reads TGTGCCAGCAGCCTAGAGCTAGATAGAGAGACCCAGTACTTC.

The V gene is TRBV7-8, the J gene TRBJ2-7; D might be TRBD2 (5 bases). Trimming took off 1 base at V and 5 bases at J, with 18 bases between the two ends. Looked up from germline, CDR1 is SGHVS and CDR2 is FQNEAQ. This CDR3 is built from 16 residues. The CDR3 nucleotides read TGTGCCAGCAGCTTAGACTCTGCGGGCGCTTCCCACGAGCAGTACTTC. Its protein product is CASSLDSAGASHEQYF.

CDR3 sequence (DNA): TGTGCCAGCAGTTTAAGGCTAGCGGGAGATGGGAATGAGCAGTTCTTC. It is translated as CASSLRLAGDGNEQFF. This rearrangement joins TRBV12-3 or TRBV12-4 to TRBJ2-1, with TRBD2 matching 10 bases. Germline trimming cut 2 bases from V and 7 bases from J; bases unmatched to any gene: 8. CDR3 length: 16 amino acids.

This clonotype occurred a few times. The J gene is TRBJ1-2, the V gene TRBV6-6; D possibly corresponds to TRBD1 (5 bases). This CDR3 has 15 amino acids. Germline V gene data show CDR1 as MNHNY and CDR2 as SVGAGI (reference sequence). The V end was cut by 0 bases, the J end by 0 bases, with 8 bases between. This chain's CDR3 is CASSYSQGANYGYTF. CDR3 sequence (DNA): TGTGCCAGCAGTTACTCCCAGGGAGCTAACTATGGCTACACCTTC.